The rows below give T cell receptor beta chains drawn from one sample of a study of T cell repertoires in aging, cancer and after chemotherapy. TCRdb called the multiplex PCR reads again in MiXCR, with one record for every CDR3 protein. In the table there are 2,000 to 2,500 distinct CDR3 sequences, 15% to 20% of which are singletons. Source material: blood. These receptors originate from a human donor with a solid tumor. CDR3s include the opening cysteine and the closing phenylalanine or tryptophan. The D gene is left open where the match is weak. Clone sizes are given selectively: once, few, many, or a class where the clone is expanded.

cdr3_nt,cdr3_aa,clone_size,j_call,d_call,v_call
TGTGCACTCCGGGACAGGGGTCAGCCCCAGCATTTT,CALRDRGQPQHF,NA,TRBJ1-5,TRBD1,TRBV6-5
TGCGCCAGCAGCCAAGACTATCCTGACAACACTGAAGCTTTCTTT,CASSQDYPDNTEAFF,medium-sized,TRBJ1-1,NA,TRBV4-3
TGTGCCAGCAGCTTATATCAGGTTCGGCCCACAGATACGCAGTATTTT,CASSLYQVRPTDTQYF,medium-sized,TRBJ2-3,NA,TRBV11-2
TGTGCCAGCAGTGAATTGGACCAGGGGCTAAGGGGAAACACCATATATTTT,CASSELDQGLRGNTIYF,NA,TRBJ1-3,NA,TRBV25-1
TGTGCCTGGACACAGAACAATGAGCAGTTCTTC,CAWTQNNEQFF,medium-sized,TRBJ2-1,NA,TRBV30
TGCAGCGTCGAGACAGGGAAGGGCACTGAAGCTTTCTTT,CSVETGKGTEAFF,large,TRBJ1-1,TRBD1,TRBV29-1
TGTGCCAGCAGTTCGATAGGACTACATTACAATGAGCAGTTCTTC,CASSSIGLHYNEQFF,medium-sized,TRBJ2-1,NA,TRBV6-2/TRBV6-3
TGTGCCAGAAGCCGGGACACCCATAGAACCCAGTACTTC,CARSRDTHRTQYF,medium-sized,TRBJ2-5,NA,TRBV5-3
TGTGCCAGTCAGGTGGGATCAGCCGCCTACGAGCAGTACTTC,CASQVGSAAYEQYF,large,TRBJ2-7,NA,TRBV19
TGTGCCAGCAGCGCAACATTAGCGGGAGAGGGTACGCAGTATTTT,CASSATLAGEGTQYF,medium-sized,TRBJ2-3,TRBD2,TRBV7-2
TGTGCCAGCAGCCAAGATAAGGGGGCGAGCTCCTACAATGAGCAGTTCTTC,CASSQDKGASSYNEQFF,few,TRBJ2-1,TRBD1,TRBV14
TGCGCCAGCAGCTTGGAAGGGTACGGACAGAACACTGAAGCTTTCTTT,CASSLEGYGQNTEAFF,medium-sized,TRBJ1-1,NA,TRBV5-1
TGTGCCATCCCGGGACAGGGGATTAATGAAGCTTTCTTT,CAIPGQGINEAFF,NA,TRBJ1-1,TRBD1,TRBV28
TGTGCCAGTGGCCTGGACATCCTCTCTGAGACCCAGTACTTC,CASGLDILSETQYF,medium-sized,TRBJ2-5,NA,TRBV19
TGTGCCAGCAGTTTATCTAGCGGGGGACAACCTAGCACAGATACGCAGTATTTT,CASSLSSGGQPSTDTQYF,once,TRBJ2-3,TRBD2,TRBV27
TGTGCCAGCAGACTGCGAGGGTCAGGGACCCTGGGTGGCAATCAGCCCCAGCATTTT,CASRLRGSGTLGGNQPQHF,medium-sized,TRBJ1-5,NA,TRBV27
TGCAGCGTTGATTTGATTGAAGCTTTCTTT,CSVDLIEAFF,large,TRBJ1-1,NA,TRBV29-1
TGCGCCAGCAGTTTAGGGAGCTCCTACAATGAGCAGTTCTTC,CASSLGSSYNEQFF,medium-sized,TRBJ2-1,NA,TRBV5-1
TGTGCCAGCGGCGGACAGGGAATCTCTGGGGCCAACGTCCTGACTTTC,CASGGQGISGANVLTF,medium-sized,TRBJ2-6,TRBD1,TRBV6-1
TGTGTTAGCAGCTTGGGAGGGGGAATCAGCAATCAGCCCCAGCATTTT,CVSSLGGGISNQPQHF,once,TRBJ1-5,NA,TRBV5-6
TGTGCCAGCAGTTCCGGACAGGGGGTGGACAATCAGCCCCAGCATTTT,CASSSGQGVDNQPQHF,NA,TRBJ1-5,TRBD1,TRBV6-5
TGTGCCAGTAGTACGGACCAGGAGGCCTACAATGAGCAGTTCTTC,CASSTDQEAYNEQFF,large,TRBJ2-1,NA,TRBV19
TGTGCCAGCAGTGTAAAGGGGGCCAATTATGGCTACACCTTC,CASSVKGANYGYTF,once,TRBJ1-2,TRBD1,TRBV2
TGTGCCGGGGGGACAGGGGGAAGTGCTGGAAACACCATATATTTT,CAGGTGGSAGNTIYF,medium-sized,TRBJ1-3,TRBD1,TRBV6-1
TGTGCCAGCAGTTTAGATAGGCCTGGGAACACTGAAGCTTTCTTT,CASSLDRPGNTEAFF,medium-sized,TRBJ1-1,NA,TRBV6-5
TGTGCCAGCAGTGGACAGGGATTGACGGCTTTCTTT,CASSGQGLTAFF,medium-sized,TRBJ1-1,TRBD1,TRBV12-3/TRBV12-4
TGTGCCAGCAGTAACCGGGACAGGGGGTACCAAGAGACCCAGTACTTC,CASSNRDRGYQETQYF,medium-sized,TRBJ2-5,TRBD1,TRBV27
TGTGCCAGCAGCCCGTCTGGGGCCAACGTCCTGACTTTC,CASSPSGANVLTF,few,TRBJ2-6,NA,TRBV7-2
TGTGCCATCATGGGGGGGGCGCGTGATACGCAGTATTTT,CAIMGGARDTQYF,medium-sized,TRBJ2-3,NA,TRBV10-3
TGTGCCAGCAGTGCCGGCACAGGGGGAGGCTACAATGAGCAGTTCTTC,CASSAGTGGGYNEQFF,medium-sized,TRBJ2-1,TRBD1,TRBV6-4
TGTGCCAGCAGTAAAGGTCCGGGACAGGGGTCCAGCAATCAGCCCCAGCATTTT,CASSKGPGQGSSNQPQHF,medium-sized,TRBJ1-5,TRBD1,TRBV6-1
TGTGCCAGCAGCTTCGAGACAGGGCCTTATTCACCCCTCCACTTT,CASSFETGPYSPLHF,medium-sized,TRBJ1-6,TRBD1,TRBV7-6
TGTGCCAGCAGTACAGGGACTAGCGGATACAATGAGCAGTTCTTC,CASSTGTSGYNEQFF,NA,TRBJ2-1,TRBD2,TRBV12-3/TRBV12-4
TGTGCCAGCAGTGAACGGGGGACCTCTGGCTACACCTTC,CASSERGTSGYTF,NA,TRBJ1-2,NA,TRBV27
TGTGCCAGCAGTGTCGACAGGGGGAACACCGGGGAGCTGTTTTTT,CASSVDRGNTGELFF,NA,TRBJ2-2,TRBD1,TRBV12-3/TRBV12-4
TGTGCCACCAGCAGAGATCCAGACACTAATTCACCCCTCCACTTT,CATSRDPDTNSPLHF,large,TRBJ1-6,NA,TRBV15
TGTGCCAGCAGCCCCGAGGTAGTCGAGGGCTACACCTTC,CASSPEVVEGYTF,medium-sized,TRBJ1-2,NA,TRBV11-2
TGTGCCAGTAACAGGGCTAGCAATCAGCCCCAGCATTTT,CASNRASNQPQHF,medium-sized,TRBJ1-5,NA,TRBV12-3/TRBV12-4
TGTGCCAGCAGCTTGACAGGGGACAGCTTCTATGGCTACACCTTC,CASSLTGDSFYGYTF,few,TRBJ1-2,TRBD1,TRBV7-3